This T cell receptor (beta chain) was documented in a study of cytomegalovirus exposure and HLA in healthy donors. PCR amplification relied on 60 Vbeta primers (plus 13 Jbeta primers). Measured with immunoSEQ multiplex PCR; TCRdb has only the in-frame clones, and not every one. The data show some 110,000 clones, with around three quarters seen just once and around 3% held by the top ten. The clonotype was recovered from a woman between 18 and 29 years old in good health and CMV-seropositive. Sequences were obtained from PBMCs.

CDR3 sequence reads: CASSGGLAGPTDTQYF. CDR3 DNA sequence: TGTGCCAGCAGCGGAGGACTAGCGGGACCCACAGATACGCAGTATTTT. This rearrangement joins TRBV9 to TRBJ2-3; 12 bases line up with TRBD2. The CDR3 has 16 residues. The V segment lost 3 bases and the J segment 2 bases; nucleotides outside the gene matches: 4. CDR1 and CDR2 (germline): SGDLS, YYNGEE.